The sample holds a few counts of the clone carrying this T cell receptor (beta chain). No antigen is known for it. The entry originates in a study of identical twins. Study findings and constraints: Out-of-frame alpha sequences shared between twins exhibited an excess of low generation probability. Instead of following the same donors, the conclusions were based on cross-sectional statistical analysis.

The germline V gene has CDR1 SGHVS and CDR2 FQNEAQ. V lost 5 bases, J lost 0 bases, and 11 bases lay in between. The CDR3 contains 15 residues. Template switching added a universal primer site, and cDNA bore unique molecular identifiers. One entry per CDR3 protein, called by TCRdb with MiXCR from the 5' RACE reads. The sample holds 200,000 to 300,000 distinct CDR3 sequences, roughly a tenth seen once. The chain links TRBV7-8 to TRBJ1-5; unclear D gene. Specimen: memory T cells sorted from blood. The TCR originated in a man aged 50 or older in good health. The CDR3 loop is CASSPEGYSNQPQHF. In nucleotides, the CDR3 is TGTGCCAGCAGCCCCGAAGGGTATAGCAATCAGCCCCAGCATTTT.